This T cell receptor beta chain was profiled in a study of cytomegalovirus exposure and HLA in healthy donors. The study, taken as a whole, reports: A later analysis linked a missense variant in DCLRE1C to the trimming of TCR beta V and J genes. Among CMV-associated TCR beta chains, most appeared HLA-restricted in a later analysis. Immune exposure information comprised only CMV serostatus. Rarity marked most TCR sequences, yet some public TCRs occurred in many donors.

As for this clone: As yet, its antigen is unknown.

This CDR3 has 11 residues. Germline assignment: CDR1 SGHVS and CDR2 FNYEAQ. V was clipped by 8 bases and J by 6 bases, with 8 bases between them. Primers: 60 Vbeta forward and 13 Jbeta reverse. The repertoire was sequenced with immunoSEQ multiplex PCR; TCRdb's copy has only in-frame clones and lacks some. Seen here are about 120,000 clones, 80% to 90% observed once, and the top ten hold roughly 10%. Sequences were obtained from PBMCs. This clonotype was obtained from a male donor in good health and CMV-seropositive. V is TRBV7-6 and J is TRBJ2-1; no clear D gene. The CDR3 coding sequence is TGTGCCAGCCGAGGAGTCAATGAGCAGTTCTTC. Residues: CASRGVNEQFF.